A selection of T cell receptor beta chains follows, all from one sample in a study of T cell changes during pregnancy in multiple sclerosis. Clones were read by immunoSEQ multiplex PCR, and TCRdb kept only the in-frame ones, dropping some. The sample records tens of thousands of clones, roughly 90% being singletons. The material sequenced was CD4+ T cells from peripheral blood mononuclear cells, taken after pregnancy. Every receptor here comes from a female donor in good health, enrolled as a control in a pregnancy study. The CDR3 runs from the conserved cysteine through the conserved F or W. Fields, in order: CDR3 length, J gene, clone size, D gene, V gene, CDR3 protein, CDR3 DNA. A D gene is named only where the DNA matches it firmly. Clone size is shown for a subset of rows, as once, few, many or a class of expanded clone.

length: 15; J: TRBJ1-2; size: .; D: .; V: TRBV6-1; CDR3: CASSEAGGGSYGYTF; DNA: TGTGCCAGCAGTGAAGCAGGGGGGGGAAGCTATGGCTACACCTTC
length: 16; J: TRBJ2-3; size: .; D: .; V: TRBV7-9; CDR3: CASSLARTSSTDTQYF; DNA: TGTGCCAGCAGCTTAGCCCGGACATCTAGCACAGATACGCAGTATTTT
length: 14; J: TRBJ1-5; size: .; D: .; V: TRBV29-1; CDR3: CSVERRERRQPQHF; DNA: TGCAGCGTTGAAAGACGGGAGAGGCGACAGCCCCAGCATTTT
length: 13; J: TRBJ2-7; size: .; D: .; V: TRBV4-2; CDR3: CASSQDPSDEQYF; DNA: TGTGCCAGCAGCCAAGACCCCTCGGACGAGCAGTACTTC
length: 18; J: TRBJ1-3; size: .; D: TRBD1; V: TRBV16; CDR3: CASSPGQGNRPGGNTIYF; DNA: TGTGCCAGCAGCCCTGGACAGGGAAATCGGCCTGGAGGAAACACCATATATTTT
length: 15; J: TRBJ1-1; size: .; D: TRBD1; V: TRBV6-5; CDR3: CASSLPGQMNTEAFF; DNA: TGTGCCAGCAGTCTACCGGGACAGATGAACACTGAAGCTTTCTTT
length: 14; J: TRBJ1-1; size: few; D: TRBD1; V: TRBV27; CDR3: CASFPGQVNTEAFF; DNA: TGTGCCAGCTTCCCGGGACAGGTTAACACTGAAGCTTTCTTT
length: 12; J: TRBJ2-7; size: .; D: .; V: TRBV7-8; CDR3: CASSVTSYEQYF; DNA: TGTGCCAGCAGCGTTACTAGCTACGAGCAGTACTTC
length: 16; J: TRBJ1-1; size: once; D: TRBD1; V: TRBV7-2; CDR3: CASSPRQGRRHTEAFF; DNA: TGTGCCAGCAGCCCCCGACAGGGAAGGCGGCACACTGAAGCTTTCTTT
length: 15; J: TRBJ1-1; size: .; D: .; V: TRBV7-9; CDR3: CASSKPGQPNTEAFF; DNA: TGTGCCAGCAGCAAACCAGGACAGCCGAACACTGAAGCTTTCTTT
length: 14; J: TRBJ1-1; size: .; D: .; V: TRBV7-9; CDR3: CASSFGGLSTEAFF; DNA: TGTGCCAGCAGCTTTGGAGGGTTGAGCACTGAAGCTTTCTTT
length: 15; J: TRBJ2-3; size: once; D: TRBD2; V: TRBV14; CDR3: CASSRAGGRTDTQYF; DNA: TGTGCCAGCAGCAGGGCGGGGGGCCGCACAGATACGCAGTATTTT
length: 17; J: TRBJ1-4; size: .; D: .; V: TRBV14; CDR3: CASSRRTATTTNEKLFF; DNA: TGTGCCAGCAGCCGCCGGACAGCCACTACAACTAATGAAAAACTGTTTTTT
length: 15; J: TRBJ2-5; size: .; D: .; V: TRBV27; CDR3: CASRPRGGGSETQYF; DNA: TGTGCCAGCAGGCCTAGGGGTGGGGGGTCGGAGACCCAGTACTTC
length: 14; J: TRBJ2-2; size: .; D: TRBD2; V: TRBV19; CDR3: CATQRGVNTGELFF; DNA: TGTGCCACCCAGCGGGGGGTCAACACCGGGGAGCTGTTTTTT
length: 16; J: TRBJ2-5; size: .; D: TRBD1; V: TRBV7-6; CDR3: CASSLEIQGAGETQYF; DNA: TGTGCCAGCAGCTTAGAGATACAGGGGGCCGGGGAGACCCAGTACTTC
length: 12; J: TRBJ2-7; size: .; D: .; V: TRBV7-9; CDR3: CASSLEASGQYF; DNA: TGTGCCAGCAGCTTAGAGGCAAGCGGGCAGTACTTC
length: 14; J: TRBJ2-2; size: .; D: TRBD1; V: TRBV5-1; CDR3: CASSLGQGTGELFF; DNA: TGCGCCAGCAGCTTGGGACAGGGGACCGGGGAGCTGTTTTTT
length: 13; J: TRBJ2-5; size: .; D: TRBD1; V: TRBV19; CDR3: CATTRDRGETQYF; DNA: TGTGCCACCACAAGGGACAGGGGGGAGACCCAGTACTTC
length: 13; J: TRBJ1-1; size: .; D: .; V: TRBV11-3; CDR3: CASSSHPNTEAFF; DNA: TGTGCCAGCAGCTCACACCCGAACACTGAAGCTTTCTTT
length: 16; J: TRBJ2-1; size: .; D: TRBD2; V: TRBV10-3; CDR3: CAISGVTSGNYNEQFF; DNA: TGTGCCATCAGTGGGGTGACTAGCGGGAATTACAATGAGCAGTTCTTC
length: 13; J: TRBJ2-3; size: .; D: TRBD1; V: TRBV5-1; CDR3: CASSLQGADTQYF; DNA: TGCGCCAGCAGCTTGCAGGGGGCAGATACGCAGTATTTT
length: 16; J: TRBJ2-1; size: .; D: .; V: TRBV6-5; CDR3: CASSYSTTSSYNEQFF; DNA: TGTGCCAGCAGTTACTCGACTACCAGCTCCTACAATGAGCAGTTCTTC
length: 14; J: TRBJ1-6; size: few; D: TRBD1; V: TRBV7-9; CDR3: CASSGDRENSPLHF; DNA: TGTGCCAGCAGCGGGGACAGGGAGAATTCACCCCTCCACTTT
length: 16; J: TRBJ2-1; size: .; D: .; V: TRBV10-3; CDR3: CAIRTDSGASYNEQFF; DNA: TGTGCCATCAGAACCGACTCAGGGGCGTCCTACAATGAGCAGTTCTTC
length: 15; J: TRBJ2-2; size: .; D: TRBD1; V: TRBV5-5; CDR3: CASSSRTGNTGELFF; DNA: TGTGCCAGCAGCTCTCGGACAGGGAACACCGGGGAGCTGTTTTTT
length: 14; J: TRBJ1-6; size: .; D: TRBD1; V: TRBV4-2; CDR3: CASSQGQRNSPLHF; DNA: TGTGCCAGCAGCCAGGGACAGCGTAATTCACCCCTCCACTTT
length: 12; J: TRBJ2-7; size: .; D: .; V: TRBV7-9; CDR3: CASNARGYEQYF; DNA: TGTGCCAGCAACGCTCGGGGCTACGAGCAGTACTTC
length: 15; J: TRBJ1-5; size: .; D: .; V: TRBV28; CDR3: CASSLAGNGYQPQHF; DNA: TGTGCCAGCAGTCTTGCGGGGAACGGGTATCAGCCCCAGCATTTT
length: 18; J: TRBJ2-7; size: once; D: TRBD2; V: TRBV4-1; CDR3: CASSQFPSGGSSSYEQYF; DNA: TGCGCCAGCAGCCAATTCCCTAGCGGGGGGTCAAGCTCCTACGAGCAGTACTTC
length: 14; J: TRBJ2-3; size: .; D: TRBD1; V: TRBV2; CDR3: CASSGVTGALMQYF; DNA: TGTGCCAGCAGTGGGGTGACAGGGGCCCTTATGCAGTATTTT
length: 17; J: TRBJ2-2; size: .; D: TRBD1; V: TRBV7-3; CDR3: CASSLLGGVRVPGELFF; DNA: TGTGCCAGCAGCTTGTTAGGGGGCGTAAGGGTTCCCGGGGAGCTGTTTTTT
length: 13; J: TRBJ1-1; size: .; D: .; V: TRBV11-1; CDR3: CASSSSVNTEAFF; DNA: TGTGCCAGCAGCTCGTCTGTGAACACTGAAGCTTTCTTT
length: 15; J: TRBJ1-1; size: .; D: .; V: TRBV6-6; CDR3: CASSYSDRTNTEAFF; DNA: TGTGCCAGCAGTTACTCGGACAGAACGAACACTGAAGCTTTCTTT
length: 14; J: TRBJ1-6; size: .; D: .; V: TRBV18; CDR3: CASSSDSGNSPLHF; DNA: TGTGCCAGCTCATCCGACAGTGGTAATTCACCCCTCCACTTT
length: 14; J: TRBJ1-5; size: .; D: .; V: TRBV7-8; CDR3: CASSFTGVNQPQHF; DNA: TGTGCCAGCAGCTTCACAGGAGTCAATCAGCCCCAGCATTTT
length: 22; J: TRBJ2-6; size: .; D: TRBD1; V: TRBV4-3; CDR3: CASSHRTPGQGAVGSGANVLTF; DNA: TGCGCCAGCAGCCACAGAACACCGGGACAGGGGGCCGTCGGCTCTGGGGCCAACGTCCTGACTTTC
length: 13; J: TRBJ1-2; size: .; D: .; V: TRBV30; CDR3: CAWSVAANYGYTF; DNA: TGTGCCTGGAGTGTGGCAGCTAACTATGGCTACACCTTC
length: 13; J: TRBJ1-4; size: .; D: .; V: TRBV7-2; CDR3: CASSSGPGEKLFF; DNA: TGTGCCAGCAGCTCCGGGCCGGGGGAAAAACTGTTTTTT
length: 13; J: TRBJ1-1; size: .; D: .; V: TRBV18; CDR3: CASSLFRDNEAFF; DNA: TGTGCCAGCTCACTATTCCGGGACAATGAAGCTTTCTTT